This T cell receptor (beta chain) was sequenced during a study of blood T cells in healthy people across ages. Sample-barcoded 5' priming and a J-beta primer mix drove a second PCR of roughly 7 to 11 cycles. Each TCR beta cDNA got a 12-nucleotide random molecular identifier. One entry per CDR3 protein results from TCRdb running MiXCR on the 5' RACE reads. This table holds 700,000 to 950,000 distinct CDR3 sequences, about 42% found once. This clonotype showed up many times. The antigen is unknown. Whole-study results and caveats: Estimates based on one million T cells were treated as lower bounds. A roughly linear fall in TCR beta diversity per million T cells was seen with increasing age.

Sequenced input: blood. The source is a woman between 55 and 75 years old in good health.

CDR3 nucleotides: TGTGCCAGCAGTCAACAGGGGGCCTACGAGCAGTACTTC. As protein: CASSQQGAYEQYF. The J gene is TRBJ2-7, the V gene TRBV27; TRBD1 matches 8 bases. V lost 5 bases, J lost 2 bases, and 2 bases stayed unmatched. CDR3 length: 13 residues. CDR1 is MNHEY and CDR2 is SMNVEV in the germline V gene (reference sequence).